The entry that follows covers one T cell receptor (beta chain) sequence. Its matching antigen is unknown. This entry belongs to a study of T cell responses to AZD1222 COVID-19 vaccine. As for the study in general: Combined were second doses at about 4 or about 12 weeks.

This CDR3 spans 15 amino acids. The germline gives CDR1 KGHSH, CDR2 LQKENI. The junction had 9 bases not matched to a gene; V was cut back by 6 bases and J by 3 bases. The assay was immunoSEQ multiplex PCR, and TCRdb's table has in-frame clones only and misses some. This sample yields approximately 140,000 clones, of which approximately 94% are seen a single time; 4% to 5.5% belongs to the top ten. Findings and limits, study-wide: It should be noted that donors were predominantly white British and more often female, and clonal diversity was possibly underestimated. Repertoire collection took place solely once the T cell response had peaked. Baseline testing showed seropositivity in only a handful of AZD1222 recipients.

The receptor was isolated from an adult in good health. Here the sequenced sample was peripheral blood, taken on day 0 of AZD1222 vaccination. The chain uses TRBV18 and TRBJ2-7, with 9 nucleotides matching TRBD1. The CDR3 is CASSLGQGNRYEQYF. CDR3 nucleotide sequence: TGTGCCAGCTCGTTGGGACAGGGTAATCGCTACGAGCAGTACTTC.